Included here is one T cell receptor beta chain sequence, with context. These data are taken from a study of cytomegalovirus exposure and HLA in healthy donors. The primer mix had 60 Vbeta and 13 Jbeta primers. Method: immunoSEQ multiplex PCR; TCRdb's copy keeps in-frame clones and lacks some. The sample has 150,000 to 200,000 clones, roughly 80% seen once. The sequence was obtained from a male donor in good health and CMV-seropositive. Sequencing was performed on PBMCs.

As DNA, the CDR3 is TGCGCCAGCAGCCCCGGACAGGGCGATCAGCCCCAGCATTTT. Encoded protein: CASSPGQGDQPQHF. The rearrangement joins TRBV5-1 to TRBJ1-5; 8 bases line up with TRBD1. CDR1 SGHRS and CDR2 YFSETQ come from the germline V gene. The CDR3 consists of 14 residues. Trimming at V came to 4 bases and at J to 5 bases, leaving 5 bases not matched to a gene.